Given below is one T cell receptor beta chain in context. What it recognizes is unknown. The data stem from a study of shared clonotypes between healthy human individuals. Study-level points and caveats: Deeper or shallower sequencing was expected to change how clonotypes are shared among donors.

Researchers partitioned CD4+ cells into CD45RA+ naive and CD45RA-negative memory subsets. Assay used: immunoSEQ multiplex PCR; TCRdb lists only in-frame clones, some missing. Of some 2,000,000 clones listed, 85% to 95% are singletons. The receptor's source is a man aged 18 to 30 in good health. What was sequenced was naive CD4+ T cells sorted from blood. This sample's subset: CD45RA+ positively selected.

The CDR3 loop reads CASSPGGRFTGELFF. Written as DNA, the CDR3 is TGTGCCAGCAGCCCGGGAGGGCGGTTTACCGGGGAGCTGTTTTTT. The V gene is TRBV6-5, the J gene TRBJ2-2, with TRBD2 matching over 8 bases. The V segment lost 6 bases and the J segment 5 bases; nucleotides outside the gene matches: 8. The CDR3 contains 15 residues. Looked up from germline, CDR1 is MNHEY and CDR2 is SVGAGI.